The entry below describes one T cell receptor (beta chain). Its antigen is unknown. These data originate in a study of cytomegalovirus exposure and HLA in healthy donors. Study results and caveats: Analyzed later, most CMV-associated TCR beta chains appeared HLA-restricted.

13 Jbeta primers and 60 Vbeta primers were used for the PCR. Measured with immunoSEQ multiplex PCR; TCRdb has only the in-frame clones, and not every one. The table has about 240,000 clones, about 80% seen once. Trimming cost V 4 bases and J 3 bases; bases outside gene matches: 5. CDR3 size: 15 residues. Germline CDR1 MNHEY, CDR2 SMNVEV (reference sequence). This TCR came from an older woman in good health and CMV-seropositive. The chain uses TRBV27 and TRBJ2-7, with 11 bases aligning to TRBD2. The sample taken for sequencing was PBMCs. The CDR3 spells CASSSIAGGHYEQYF. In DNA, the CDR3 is TGTGCCAGCAGTTCAATAGCGGGAGGGCACTACGAGCAGTACTTC.